Listed below are T cell receptor beta chains from one sample, sequenced in a study of untreated major depressive disorder. The method was immunoSEQ multiplex PCR; TCRdb's version includes in-frame clones alone and lacks a portion of them. The table includes just over 20,000 clones, just under 95% detected once. Sample: CD4+ T cells from PBMCs. The receptor source for this set is a young man in good health. Each CDR3 is given with its conserved first and last residue. D genes are given only for firm matches.

D gene | J gene | V gene | CDR3 protein | CDR3 DNA
- | TRBJ1-2 | TRBV13 | CASSLEVYGYTF | TGTGCCAGCAGCTTAGAGGTGTATGGCTACACCTTC
TRBD1 | TRBJ1-5 | TRBV7-9 | CASSMSQGGNQPQHF | TGTGCCAGCAGCATGAGTCAGGGGGGCAATCAGCCCCAGCATTTT
TRBD2 | TRBJ2-1 | TRBV6-5 | CASSPGLAGRGEQFF | TGTGCCAGCAGCCCCGGACTAGCGGGAAGGGGTGAGCAGTTCTTC
- | TRBJ1-1 | TRBV2 | CASSEGAGTEAFF | TGTGCCAGCAGTGAGGGAGCTGGGACTGAAGCTTTCTTT
- | TRBJ2-5 | TRBV5-1 | CASSLEGWGETQYF | TGCGCCAGCAGCTTGGAGGGGTGGGGGGAGACCCAGTACTTC
TRBD1 | TRBJ1-3 | TRBV2 | CASSFQDRSSGNTIYF | TGTGCCAGCAGTTTCCAGGACAGGAGCTCTGGAAACACCATATATTTT
TRBD2 | TRBJ2-5 | TRBV4-1 | CASSHLAGGRETQYF | TGCGCCAGCAGCCATCTAGCGGGAGGGCGCGAGACCCAGTACTTC
- | TRBJ1-4 | TRBV5-1 | CASSLGTGGSEKLFF | TGCGCCAGCAGCTTGGGGACGGGAGGGAGCGAAAAACTGTTTTTT
TRBD1 | TRBJ1-2 | TRBV10-3 | CAISGGDSWYGYTF | TGTGCCATCAGTGGTGGGGACAGCTGGTATGGCTACACCTTC
- | TRBJ1-5 | TRBV4-3 | CASSQGTGGQPQHF | TGCGCCAGCAGCCAAGGGACGGGGGGACAGCCCCAGCATTTT
- | TRBJ1-1 | TRBV2 | CASSAERGTEAFF | TGTGCCAGCAGCGCTGAGAGGGGCACTGAAGCTTTCTTT
- | TRBJ2-2 | TRBV28 | CASSSPHTGELFF | TGTGCCAGCAGTTCCCCACACACCGGGGAGCTGTTTTTT
TRBD1 | TRBJ1-2 | TRBV10-3 | CAIGQGVNYGYTF | TGTGCCATCGGACAGGGGGTCAACTATGGCTACACCTTC
- | TRBJ1-3 | TRBV5-5 | CASSTLWTTGNTIYF | TGTGCCAGCAGCACCTTATGGACAACTGGAAACACCATATATTTT
- | TRBJ1-2 | TRBV6-5 | CASSYSYIQGYYGYTF | TGTGCCAGCAGTTACTCATATATTCAGGGGTACTATGGCTACACCTTC
TRBD1 | TRBJ2-7 | TRBV18 | CASSPDRGGWQYF | TGTGCCAGCTCACCGGACAGGGGTGGGTGGCAGTACTTC
- | TRBJ1-2 | TRBV4-1 | CASSRGVPSYGYTF | TGCGCCAGCAGCCGGGGGGTCCCCAGCTATGGCTACACCTTC
TRBD1 | TRBJ1-2 | TRBV29-1 | CSVGQGTYGYTF | TGCAGCGTCGGACAGGGGACCTATGGCTACACCTTC
TRBD2 | TRBJ2-4 | TRBV6-1 | CASTTPSGTKNIQYF | TGTGCCAGCACCACCCCCAGCGGGACCAAAAACATTCAGTACTTC